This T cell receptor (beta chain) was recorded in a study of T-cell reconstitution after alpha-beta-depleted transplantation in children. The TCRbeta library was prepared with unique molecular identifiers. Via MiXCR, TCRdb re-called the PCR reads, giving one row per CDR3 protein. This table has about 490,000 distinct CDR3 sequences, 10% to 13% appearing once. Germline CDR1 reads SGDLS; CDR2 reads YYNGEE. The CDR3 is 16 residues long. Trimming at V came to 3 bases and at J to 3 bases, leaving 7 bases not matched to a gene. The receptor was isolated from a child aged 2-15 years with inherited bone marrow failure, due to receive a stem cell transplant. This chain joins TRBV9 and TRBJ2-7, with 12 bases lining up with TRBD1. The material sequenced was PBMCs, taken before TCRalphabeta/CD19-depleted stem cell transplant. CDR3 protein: CASSDPGTGGIYEQYF. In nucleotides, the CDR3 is TGTGCCAGCAGCGACCCCGGGACAGGGGGCATCTACGAGCAGTACTTC.